The clone carrying this T cell receptor beta chain turned up a few times. Its matching antigen is unknown. These data originate in a study of CD8 T cells in ankylosing spondylitis. Study-level findings and limits: Made up of under ten highly homologous variants, a TCR beta motif appeared characteristic of ankylosing spondylitis blood.

TCRdb analysed the 5' RACE reads with MiXCR anew, one entry per CDR3 protein. The sample records a few hundred thousand distinct CDR3 sequences, about 12% being singletons. Germline CDR1 reads DFQATT; CDR2 reads SNEGSKA (reference sequence). V was trimmed by 0 bases and J by 0 bases, leaving 18 bases between them. This CDR3 has 18 amino acids. The V gene is TRBV20-1, the J gene TRBJ2-1, with D possibly matching TRBD2 (5 bases). This TCR was sampled from a male donor with ankylosing spondylitis. The sequencing input was blood, either unsorted or a sorted T cell fraction (not recorded which). CDR3 residues: CSARDADWPLSSYNEQFF. DNA for the CDR3: TGCAGTGCTAGAGACGCGGACTGGCCACTGAGCTCCTACAATGAGCAGTTCTTC.